These 32 T cell receptor beta chains originate from one sample sequenced in a study of T cells in Graves' hyperthyroidism and ophthalmopathy. Amplification yielded TCR beta CDR3 regions, with RNA transcripts as the source. The study used the HTBI primer set for a first-round RT-PCR of the TCR CDR3. From the multiplex PCR reads, TCRdb called clonotypes with MiXCR, one entry per CDR3 protein. The data show roughly 630,000 distinct CDR3 sequences, 15% to 19% seen once. What was sequenced was blood. These receptors came from a woman between 25 and 40 years old with Graves' hyperthyroidism.

This clonotype has ten or more counts. The J gene is TRBJ2-1, the V gene TRBV2; 10 nucleotides line up with TRBD2. J lost 5 bases, V lost 3 bases, and 7 bases had no gene match. Germline CDR1 SNHLY, CDR2 FYNNEI. This CDR3 comprises 16 residues. CDR3: CASSDLPLAGDNEQFF. DNA of the CDR3: TGTGCCAGCAGTGATCTTCCGCTAGCGGGAGACAATGAGCAGTTCTTC. Full variable domain (outside the CDR3, taken from reference TRBV2 and TRBJ2-1): EPEVTQTPSHQVTQMGQEVILRCVPISNHLYFYWYRQILGQKVEFLVSFYNNEISEKSEIFDDQFSVERPDGSNFTLKIRSTKLEDSAMYFCASSDLPLAGDNEQFFGPGTRLTVL.

Ten or more counts support this clonotype. The rearrangement joins TRBV3-1 to TRBJ2-5; D not resolved. Germline V lookup: CDR1 LGHDT, CDR2 YNNKEL (reference sequence). The CDR3 loop spans 13 amino acids. With 5 bases removed from V and 4 bases from J, the gap between germline ends came to 11 bases. The CDR3 nucleotides are TGTGCCAGCAGCGGAACTACCCTAGAGACCCAGTACTTC. Encoded protein: CASSGTTLETQYF.

A remark on this clonotype: A much larger clonotype is one base distant, so this may be a read error. The CDR3 nucleotides read TGTGCCAGCAGTTTGCCCTCGTTGGGTACAGGGGGAGGTAGCAATCAGCCCCAGCATTTT. This gives the protein CASSLPSLGTGGGSNQPQHF. The rearrangement uses TRBV28 and TRBJ1-5; TRBD1 matches 8 bases. The CDR3 extends over 20 amino acids. CDR1 and CDR2 (germline): MDHEN, SYDVKM. The J segment lost 0 bases and the V segment lost 3 bases, leaving 16 bases of the junction unmatched.

The chain recombines TRBV29-1 with TRBJ2-2; D may be TRBD1 (6 bases). Germline V gene sequence: CDR1 SQVTM, CDR2 ANQGSEA. V dropped 6 bases and J dropped 8 bases, with 16 bases sitting between them. The CDR3 contains 13 residues. The CDR3 bases are TGCAGCGTCGCACCCTCAGGGGTAGGGGAGCTGTTTTTT. Translated, it gives CSVAPSGVGELFF.

This clonotype was detected ten times or more. The chain is built from TRBV3-1 and TRBJ1-2; the D is unclear. Trimming stripped 5 bases from V and 8 bases from J, with 12 bases between. Germline V gene sequence: CDR1 LGHDT, CDR2 YNNKEL (reference sequence). The CDR3 runs to 12 residues. The CDR3 loop reads CASSAHMKGYTF. CDR3 sequence (DNA): TGTGCCAGCAGCGCCCACATGAAGGGCTACACCTTC.

This clonotype came up many times. The chain links TRBV27 to TRBJ2-7; 9 bases match TRBD1. The CDR3 runs 15 residues. V shed 2 bases and J 4 bases; nucleotides not matched to a gene: 6. Germline V gene data show CDR1 as MNHEY and CDR2 as SMNVEV (reference sequence). In DNA form, the CDR3 reads TGTGCCAGCAGTTTACGCCAAGGACAGGGGTACGAGCAGTACTTC. Its translation is CASSLRQGQGYEQYF.

This clonotype was seen at least ten times. V is TRBV2 and J is TRBJ1-4; a weak D match, TRBD1 (5 bases). Deletions cut 3 bases from V and 1 base from J, with 6 bases between. From germline, CDR1 is SNHLY and CDR2 FYNNEI. The length of the CDR3 is 14 residues. CDR3 bases: TGTGCCAGCAGTGAGGGGGAAACTAATGAAAAACTGTTTTTT. This translates into CASSEGETNEKLFF. Variable domain in full (rest from reference TRBV2 and TRBJ1-4): EPEVTQTPSHQVTQMGQEVILRCVPISNHLYFYWYRQILGQKVEFLVSFYNNEISEKSEIFDDQFSVERPDGSNFTLKIRSTKLEDSAMYFCASSEGETNEKLFFGSGTQLSVL.

This clonotype came up many times. The rearrangement joins TRBV11-3 to TRBJ2-2; TRBD2 aligns across 12 bases. The trim removed 2 bases at V and 6 bases at J, leaving 4 bases unmatched. The CDR3 runs 16 residues. CDR1 is SGHNT, CDR2 YENEEA, per germline. CDR3 loop: CASSLHLAGGPGELFF. The CDR3 DNA is TGTGCCAGCAGCTTACATCTAGCGGGAGGGCCCGGGGAGCTGTTTTTT.

This sequence joins TRBV20-1 and TRBJ2-7; D is perhaps TRBD2 (6 bases). The CDR3 is 14 residues long. The V end lost 6 bases, the J end lost 4 bases, and 19 bases lay between the germline ends. Germline assignment: CDR1 DFQATT and CDR2 SNEGSKA (reference sequence). CDR3 coding DNA: TGCAGTGCGAGCCGAGGGCTAGCGCAGTACGAGCAGTACTTC. It yields the protein CSASRGLAQYEQYF.

Ten or more counts support this clonotype. The DNA for the CDR3 is TGTGCCAGCAGCTTAGGCAGGGCAAGGAACACTGAAGCTTTCTTT. This gives the protein CASSLGRARNTEAFF. The chain recombines TRBV7-9 with TRBJ1-1, with D perhaps TRBD1 (5 bases). Germline values: CDR1 SEHNR, CDR2 FQNEAQ (reference sequence). The CDR3 has 15 amino acids. Trimming removed 1 base at V and 1 base at J, with 10 bases between.

V and J are TRBV29-1 and TRBJ2-7, with 11 bases that match TRBD2. This CDR3 is built from 13 residues. V trimming: 5 bases; J trimming: 2 bases; junction bases outside the gene matches: 2. From germline, CDR1 is SQVTM and CDR2 ANQGSEA. The CDR3 protein is CSVRLAGPYEQYF. The CDR3, as DNA: TGCAGCGTTAGACTAGCGGGACCCTACGAGCAGTACTTC.

The chain has TRBV9 and TRBJ2-1; D not resolved. Germline V gives CDR1 SGDLS, CDR2 YYNGEE. The length of the CDR3 is 14 residues. V lost 0 bases, J lost 7 bases, and 11 bases lay in between. CDR3 amino acids: CASSVDAESNEQFF. CDR3 bases: TGTGCCAGCAGCGTAGATGCGGAATCTAATGAGCAGTTCTTC.

V usage is TRBV10-3 and J usage is TRBJ2-7; 7 nucleotides agree with TRBD2. V gave up 3 bases and J gave up 2 bases; unmatched junction bases: 7. CDR1 and CDR2 from the germline V gene are ENHRY and SYGVKD. CDR3 length: 15 residues. The CDR3 bases are TGTGCCATCAGTGAACTACCGGGAGGAGCCTACGAGCAGTACTTC. Its protein product is CAISELPGGAYEQYF.

This clonotype was recorded many times. This chain joins TRBV7-2 and TRBJ1-5; D is undetermined. CDR3 length: 16 amino acids. Trimming left V 1 base short and J 2 bases short, with 12 bases between. The germline gives CDR1 SGHTA, CDR2 FQGNSA. CDR3 loop: CASSLGGRRGNQPQHF. The CDR3 DNA reads TGTGCCAGCAGCTTAGGCGGGAGGAGGGGCAATCAGCCCCAGCATTTT.

This clonotype was detected ten times or more. The V gene is TRBV20-1, the J gene TRBJ2-5, with D unclear. Germline CDR1 reads DFQATT; CDR2 reads SNEGSKA (reference sequence). Trimming left V 0 bases short and J 2 bases short, with 13 bases between. CDR3 length equals 15 residues. The CDR3 DNA reads as TGCAGTGCTAGAGATGTTACGAATACGCAAGAGACCCAGTACTTC. Translation gives CSARDVTNTQETQYF.

In this sample, this clonotype turned up many times. For the CDR3, the DNA is TGCAGCGTTGAAGAGGGAAACTATGGCTACACCTTC. This gives the protein CSVEEGNYGYTF. This sequence joins TRBV29-1 and TRBJ1-2; D ambiguous. The CDR3 contains 12 residues. Germline V gene sequence: CDR1 SQVTM, CDR2 ANQGSEA. V dropped 0 bases and J dropped 2 bases, with 4 bases sitting between them.

This clonotype came up many times. This chain joins TRBV6-1 and TRBJ2-2; D might be TRBD2 (7 bases). CDR3 length equals 14 residues. Between the trimmed V and J ends, which lost 3 bases and 5 bases, there was a span of 10 bases. Germline assignment: CDR1 MNHNS and CDR2 SASEGT. The CDR3 region is CASSDAGATGELFF. CDR3 nucleotides: TGTGCCAGCAGTGACGCGGGGGCAACCGGGGAGCTGTTTTTT.

The genes are TRBV7-9 and TRBJ2-3; 7 bases map to TRBD2. Trimming took 5 bases from V and 0 from J; bases not matched to a gene: 5. CDR3 size: 15 residues. From germline, CDR1 is SEHNR and CDR2 FQNEAQ (reference sequence). In DNA, the CDR3 is TGTGCCAGCAGCCCGGGGACTATTAGCACAGATACGCAGTATTTT. This codes for CASSPGTISTDTQYF.

This clonotype was observed once. In DNA form, the CDR3 reads TGTGCCAGCACCTCACGCGGGGCCTCGACCACTAGCTCCTACAATGAGCAGTTCTTC. It is translated as CASTSRGASTTSSYNEQFF. The chain carries TRBV7-2 and TRBJ2-1, with D possibly TRBD2 on 6 matching bases. CDR1 and CDR2 from the germline V gene are SGHTA and FQGNSA. V was shortened by 7 bases and J by 0 bases, with 25 bases between the two germline ends. The CDR3 is 19 amino acids.

CDR3 nucleotide sequence: TGCAGTGCTAGACTAGCGGGAGGACCCGGCTATACGCAGTATTTT. Translating it yields CSARLAGGPGYTQYF. The chain joins TRBV20-1 to TRBJ2-3, with TRBD2 matching 11 bases. J gave up 7 bases and V 2 bases, and 8 bases lay outside the gene matches. The CDR3 runs 15 residues. The germline V gene encodes CDR1 DFQATT and CDR2 SNEGSKA (reference sequence).

This clonotype was recorded a few times. The germline gene is not matched at one end of the junction; a read error may be the cause. J is TRBJ2-7 and V is TRBV5-1, with D unclear. The CDR3 consists of 15 residues. The germline V gene has CDR1 SGHRS and CDR2 YFSETQ. CDR3 sequence: CASSFGPRAIYEQYF. The DNA of the CDR3 is TGTGCCAGCAGCTTCGGACCCCGAGCCATCTACGAGCAGTACTTC.

This clonotype was observed at least ten times. This chain links TRBV5-1 with TRBJ1-5, with unresolved D. The germline gives CDR1 SGHRS, CDR2 YFSETQ. Trimming stripped 0 bases from V and 0 bases from J, with 7 bases between. This CDR3 spans 15 amino acids. Here the CDR3 DNA reads TGCGCCAGCAGCTTGGTTTCGGGTAGCAATCAGCCCCAGCATTTT. Its translation is CASSLVSGSNQPQHF.

This clonotype was detected many times. The chain recombines TRBV20-1 with TRBJ2-5; 7 bases agree with TRBD2. Per germline, CDR1 DFQATT and CDR2 SNEGSKA (reference sequence). V lost 6 bases and J lost 2; bases outside the gene matches: 12. This CDR3 has 15 amino acids. CDR3 amino acids: CSALNLAAFQETQYF. CDR3 nucleotide sequence: TGCAGTGCCCTCAACCTAGCGGCCTTTCAAGAGACCCAGTACTTC.

This clonotype came up many times. The chain uses TRBV24-1 and TRBJ2-1; D is unclear. This CDR3 has 14 residues. V lost 0 bases, J lost 7 bases, and 9 bases lay in between. Germline V lookup: CDR1 KGHDR, CDR2 SFDVKD. The CDR3 region has the DNA TGTGCCACCAGTGATTTGCAGAGTCCGAATGAGCAGTTCTTC. This encodes CATSDLQSPNEQFF.

For this clonotype: A read error may account for a junction end that differs from germline. This rearrangement joins TRBV12-3 or TRBV12-4 to TRBJ2-7, with a weak D call TRBD1 (6 bases). This CDR3 is 13 amino acids long. CDR3 region: CASSWGQNYEQYF. The CDR3 DNA reads as TGTGCCAGTAGTTGGGGACAAAACTACGAGCAGTACTTC.

There are many counts of this clonotype. The J gene is TRBJ1-1, the V gene TRBV30; D possibly corresponds to TRBD1 (6 bases). CDR1 is GTSNPN and CDR2 is SVGIG in the germline V gene (reference sequence). With 6 bases removed from V and 4 bases from J, the gap between germline ends came to 12 bases. The CDR3 runs to 12 residues. The CDR3 DNA sequence: TGTGCCTGCTTAGACAGGCGCACTGAAGCTTTCTTT. Protein: CACLDRRTEAFF.

The V call is TRBV6-1, the J call TRBJ1-3; a weak D match, TRBD1 (6 bases). The CDR3 length is 16 residues. Between the trimmed V and J ends, which lost 5 bases and 0 bases, there was a span of 14 bases. Germline CDR1 is MNHNS and CDR2 is SASEGT. The chain's CDR3 is CASSYADSSSGNTIYF. The CDR3, as DNA: TGTGCCAGCAGTTACGCGGACAGCAGCTCTGGAAACACCATATATTTT.

This clonotype showed up just a few times. The chain joins TRBV12-3 or TRBV12-4 to TRBJ1-5; D gene ambiguous. The V gene lost 2 bases and the J gene lost 5 bases, with 13 bases spanning the gap. This CDR3 contains 15 residues. The CDR3 nucleotides are TGTGCCAGCAGTTTATCAGGAACTGGATATCAGCCCCAGCATTTT. This sequence encodes CASSLSGTGYQPQHF.

This chain uses TRBV4-2 with TRBJ2-1; D gene ambiguous. The CDR3 consists of 13 residues. Per germline, CDR1 LGHNA and CDR2 YNFKEQ. Between the trimmed V and J ends, which lost 0 bases and 8 bases, there was a span of 8 bases. The chain's CDR3 is CASSQDEVDEQFF. For the CDR3, the DNA is TGTGCCAGCAGCCAAGACGAAGTCGATGAGCAGTTCTTC.

This clonotype was detected a few times. V gene TRBV7-9 combines with J gene TRBJ2-2; 7 nucleotides match TRBD1. The CDR3 totals 14 residues. CDR1 and CDR2 (germline): SEHNR, FQNEAQ (reference sequence). J was trimmed by 4 bases and V by 8 bases; bases with no gene match: 7. The CDR3 spells CASDNRGATGELFF. In DNA form, the CDR3 reads TGTGCCAGCGACAACAGGGGCGCCACCGGGGAGCTGTTTTTT. Full variable domain (remainder filled in from reference TRBV7-9 and TRBJ2-2): DTGVSQNPRHKITKRGQNVTFRCDPISEHNRLYWYRQTLGQGPEFLTYFQNEAQLEKSRLLSDRFSAERPKGSFSTLEIQRTEQGDSAMYLCASDNRGATGELFFGEGSRLTVL.

This clonotype was counted only a few times. V is TRBV6-1 and J is TRBJ1-4, with D perhaps TRBD1 (5 bases). V gave up 5 bases and J gave up 1 base, with 8 bases separating them. The V gene's germline CDR1 is MNHNS and CDR2 SASEGT. The CDR3 consists of 14 residues. The CDR3 DNA is TGTGCCAGCAGTCGGGGGGTAACTAATGAAAAACTGTTTTTT. Encoded protein: CASSRGVTNEKLFF.

At least ten counts were recorded for this clonotype. The chain couples TRBV5-1 to TRBJ1-5, with D hard to call. This CDR3 region has 13 residues. Trimming removed 0 bases from V and 9 bases from J, with 10 bases in between. Germline CDR1 SGHRS, CDR2 YFSETQ. The CDR3 loop reads CASSLGQHAPQHF. CDR3 nucleotides: TGCGCCAGCAGCTTGGGGCAGCATGCGCCCCAGCATTTT.